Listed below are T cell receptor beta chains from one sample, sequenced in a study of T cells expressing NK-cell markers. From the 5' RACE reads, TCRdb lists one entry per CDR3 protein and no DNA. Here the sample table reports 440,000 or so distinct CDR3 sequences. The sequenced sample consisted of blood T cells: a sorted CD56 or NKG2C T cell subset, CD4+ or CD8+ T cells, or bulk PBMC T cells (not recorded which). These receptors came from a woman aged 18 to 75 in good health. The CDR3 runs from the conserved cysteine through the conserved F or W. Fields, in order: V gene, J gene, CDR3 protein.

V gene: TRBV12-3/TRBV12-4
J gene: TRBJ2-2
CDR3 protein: CASSERVTGELFF

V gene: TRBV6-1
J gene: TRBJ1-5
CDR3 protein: CASSRELSNQPQHF

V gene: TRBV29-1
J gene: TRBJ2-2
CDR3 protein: CSAGMSQGSHTGELFF

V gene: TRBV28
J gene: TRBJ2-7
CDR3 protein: CASSWDRISYEQYF

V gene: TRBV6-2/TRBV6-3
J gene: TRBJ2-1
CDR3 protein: CASSYIGGREQFF

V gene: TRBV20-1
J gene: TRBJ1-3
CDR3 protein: CSASPPQGKTGAAFGNTIYF

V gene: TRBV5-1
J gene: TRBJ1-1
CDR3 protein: CASSLAAGLVEAFF

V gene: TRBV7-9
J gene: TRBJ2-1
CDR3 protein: CASSRLQGREEQFF

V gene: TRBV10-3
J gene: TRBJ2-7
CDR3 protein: CAISEEVAREQYF

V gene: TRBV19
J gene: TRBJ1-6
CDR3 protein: CASRWQGMDSPLHF

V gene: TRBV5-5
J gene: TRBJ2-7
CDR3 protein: CASSLFGPAYEQYF

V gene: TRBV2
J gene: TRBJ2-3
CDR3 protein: CASHLAGGGADTQYF

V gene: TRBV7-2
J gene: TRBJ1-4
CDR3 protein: CASSLVASGEKLFF

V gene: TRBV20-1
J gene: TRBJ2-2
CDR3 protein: CSARTGLAGTGELFF

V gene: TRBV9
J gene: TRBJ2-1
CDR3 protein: CASSTRIAGNNEQFF

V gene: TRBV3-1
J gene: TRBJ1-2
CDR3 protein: CASSPDRLGSYGYTF

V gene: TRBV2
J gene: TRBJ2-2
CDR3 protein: CASSVGTSGSHLTGELFF

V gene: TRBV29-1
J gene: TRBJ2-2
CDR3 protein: CSVEFTGQGLIGELFF

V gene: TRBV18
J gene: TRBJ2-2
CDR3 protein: CASSPVGGVSPGELFF

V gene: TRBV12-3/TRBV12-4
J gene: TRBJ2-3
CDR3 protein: CASSRRDRGLTDTQYF

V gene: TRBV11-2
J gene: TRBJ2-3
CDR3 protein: CASSPPFPDTQYF

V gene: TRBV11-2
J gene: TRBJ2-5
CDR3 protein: CASSLTSGSIQTQYF

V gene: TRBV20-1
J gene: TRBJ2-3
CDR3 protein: CSLSGLSYTDTQYF

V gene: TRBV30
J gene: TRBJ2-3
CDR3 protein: CAWSSGTGTDTQYF

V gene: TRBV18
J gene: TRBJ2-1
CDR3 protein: CASSYSGGAVYNEQFF

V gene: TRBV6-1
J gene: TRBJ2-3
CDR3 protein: CASSPGQGRGDTQYF

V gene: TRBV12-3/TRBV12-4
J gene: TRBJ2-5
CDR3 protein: CASSQVGSYGTQYF

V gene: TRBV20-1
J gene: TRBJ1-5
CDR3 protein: CSADPTGRSNQPQHF

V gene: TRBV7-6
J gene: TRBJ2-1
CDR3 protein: CASSSLGLAGPNEQFF

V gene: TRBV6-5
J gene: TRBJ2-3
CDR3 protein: CASRQGGNTQYF

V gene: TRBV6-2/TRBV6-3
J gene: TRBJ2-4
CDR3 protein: CASSLRTLAKNIQYF

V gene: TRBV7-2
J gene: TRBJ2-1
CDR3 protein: CASSLEQGIYNEQFF

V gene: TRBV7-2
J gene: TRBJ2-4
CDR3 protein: CASSLAAGQSENIQYF

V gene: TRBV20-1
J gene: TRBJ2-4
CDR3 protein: CSAGLASKNIQYF

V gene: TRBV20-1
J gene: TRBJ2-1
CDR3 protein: CSARSPRTSGTYNEQFF

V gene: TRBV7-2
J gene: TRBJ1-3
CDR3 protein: CASSPGSHTGNTIYF

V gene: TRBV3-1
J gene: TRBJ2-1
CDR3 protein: CASSRRAGDNEQFF

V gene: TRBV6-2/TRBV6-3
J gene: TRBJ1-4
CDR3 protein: CASSYGGDEKLFF

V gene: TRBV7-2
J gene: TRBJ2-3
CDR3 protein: CASSYGTTGGGDTQYF

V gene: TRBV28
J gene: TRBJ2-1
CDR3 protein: CASRISGNAYNEQFF

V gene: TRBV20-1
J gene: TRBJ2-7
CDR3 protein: CSASRALLPYEQYF

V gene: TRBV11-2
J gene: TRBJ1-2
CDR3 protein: CASSSGLNYGYTF

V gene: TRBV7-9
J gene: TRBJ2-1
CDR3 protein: CASSLEVAGGPGDEQFF

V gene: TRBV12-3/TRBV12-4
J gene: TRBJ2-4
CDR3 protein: CASSYRDLQYF

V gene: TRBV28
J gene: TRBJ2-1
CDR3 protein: CASKVASPPYNEQFF

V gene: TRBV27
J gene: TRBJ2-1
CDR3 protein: CASSLYGLSSYNEQFF

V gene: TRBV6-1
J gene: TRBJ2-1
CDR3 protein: CASIGQGAYNEQFF

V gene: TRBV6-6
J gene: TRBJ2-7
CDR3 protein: CASSYDGTYEQYF

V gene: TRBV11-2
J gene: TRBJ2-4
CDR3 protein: CASSLDRVQYF

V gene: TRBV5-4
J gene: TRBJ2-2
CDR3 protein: CASSFSRGAGGELFF

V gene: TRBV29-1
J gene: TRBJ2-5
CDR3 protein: CSGAGLGETQYF

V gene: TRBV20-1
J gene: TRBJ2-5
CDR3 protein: CSASPTTGGQVETQYF

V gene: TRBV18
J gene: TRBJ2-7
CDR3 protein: CASSPLEGSGGGEQYF

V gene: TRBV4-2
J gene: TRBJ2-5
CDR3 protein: CASSTHSGGAGETQYF